This T cell receptor beta chain was captured in a study of T cell changes during pregnancy in multiple sclerosis. Only in-frame clones appear in the TCRdb table, and some are missing; sequencing was by immunoSEQ multiplex PCR. The sample includes approximately 44,000 clones, approximately 90% seen only once; the top ten take approximately 0.67%. CDR1 and CDR2 from the germline V gene are MNHEY and SVGAGI. Trimming cost V 10 bases and J 0 bases, with 11 bases left between them. The CDR3 is 13 residues long. The J gene is TRBJ2-3, the V gene TRBV6-5; TRBD2 might be the D (6 bases). Sequences were derived from CD4+ T cells from peripheral blood mononuclear cells, sampled in the first trimester of pregnancy. The receptor's source is a female donor with multiple sclerosis, enrolled in a pregnancy study. Here the CDR3 reads CAIKSGSTDTQYF. CDR3 nucleotide sequence: TGTGCCATCAAAAGCGGGAGCACAGATACGCAGTATTTT.